This T cell receptor beta chain was recovered during a study of OX40 agonist ivuxolimab in advanced cancers. As for the study in general: The patients got ivuxolimab, which is an agonistic anti-OX40 (CD134) antibody.

Trimming took 1 base from V and 3 from J, leaving 13 bases between them. Germline loops: CDR1 SGHTA, CDR2 FQGNSA. The CDR3 length is 16 residues. In the case of this clone: Antigen unknown.

Study-wide results and limits: Relative to CD4+ cells, CD8+ T cells on average had more expanded clones. It was also the case that some nonresponders had low normalized T-cell clonal expansion.

With baseline, cycle 4 day 1, and cycle 7 day 1 as timepoints, blood was sampled. The table came from immunoSEQ multiplex PCR; TCRdb's copy has only in-frame clones and leaves some out. This repertoire shows fewer than 90,000 clones, around nine tenths found once; its top ten account for approximately 0.71%. The TCR sequence derives from an adult with an advanced solid tumor such as melanoma, head and neck, liver or kidney cancer. The J gene is TRBJ2-1, the V gene TRBV7-2; possibly TRBD2 for D (6 bases). This specimen consisted of CD4+ or CD8+ T cells sorted from blood, obtained in a trial of the OX40 agonist ivuxolimab. CDR3 sequence: CASSLEPGARYNEQFF. The CDR3 DNA is TGTGCCAGCAGCTTAGAGCCGGGAGCGCGCTACAATGAGCAGTTCTTC.